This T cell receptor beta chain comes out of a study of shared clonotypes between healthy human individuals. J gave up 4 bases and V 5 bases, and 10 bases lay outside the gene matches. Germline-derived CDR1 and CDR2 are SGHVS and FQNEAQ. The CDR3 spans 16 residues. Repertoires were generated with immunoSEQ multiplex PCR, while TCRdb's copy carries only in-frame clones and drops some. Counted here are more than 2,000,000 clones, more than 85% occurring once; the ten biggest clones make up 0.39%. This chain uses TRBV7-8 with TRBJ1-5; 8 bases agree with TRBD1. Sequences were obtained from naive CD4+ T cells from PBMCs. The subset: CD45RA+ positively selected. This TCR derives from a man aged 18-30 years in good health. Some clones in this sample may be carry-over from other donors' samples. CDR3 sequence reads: CASSALTGADNQPQHF. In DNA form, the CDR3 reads TGTGCCAGCAGCGCCCTGACAGGGGCAGATAATCAGCCCCAGCATTTT.